In this sample, the clone carrying this T cell receptor beta chain turned up a few times. Its antigen is unknown. These data come from a study of graft-versus-host responses after intestinal transplantation. Germline CDR1 is SGHDT and CDR2 is YYEEEE. There are 14 residues in the CDR3. V was cut by 4 bases and J by 1 base, with 8 bases left in between. Assay: immunoSEQ multiplex PCR; the TCRdb copy retains only in-frame clones and omits some. The data hold roughly 96,000 clones, with about 91% observed a single time. The sample was unstimulated CD8+ T cells sorted from spleen or lymph node cells, taken before intestinal transplant. This sequence joins TRBV5-6 and TRBJ2-2, with D tentatively TRBD1 (5 bases). The clonotype comes from a human donor who received an intestinal transplant. The CDR3 loop reads CASSTGQNTGELFF. The CDR3 nucleotides are TGTGCCAGCAGCACCGGACAGAACACCGGGGAGCTGTTTTTT.